This T cell receptor (beta chain) was sequenced in a study of glioma-infiltrating T cells. Points from the study as a whole: Above-expected tissue-blood divergence occurred in all gliomas, most in low-grade ones.

TCR alpha and beta CDR3 regions were amplified from RNA using iRepertoire nested multiplex PCR. Tissue mRNA or PBMC total RNA, roughly 95-400 ng, went into one-step reverse transcription and amplification. TCRdb passed the multiplex PCR reads through MiXCR, listing each CDR3 protein once. The sample has around 130,000 distinct CDR3 sequences, around 25% seen once. V was pared by 2 bases and J by 4 bases, with 4 bases of the junction left unmatched. Looked up from germline, CDR1 is MNHNS and CDR2 is SASEGT. The CDR3 length is 14 residues. This clonotype has at least ten counts. Its antigen remains unidentified.

The sequence came from a human donor with low-grade glioma or glioblastoma, undergoing nonglioma brain surgery, or in good health (not recorded which). The chain joins TRBV6-1 to TRBJ1-2, with TRBD1 matching 7 bases. Sequencing was carried out using glioma tissue, nonneoplastic brain tissue, or PBMCs (not recorded which). The CDR3 region is CASSERGGAYGYTF. CDR3 DNA sequence: TGTGCCAGCAGTGAAAGAGGGGGCGCCTATGGCTACACCTTC.